One sample yielded the 5 T cell receptor beta chains listed below, sequenced in a study of blood T cell repertoires in COVID-19. Generated by immunoSEQ multiplex PCR, the TCRdb table keeps only in-frame clones and is missing some. Of more than 70,000 clones in the sample, about 85% were seen once. The specimen sequenced was peripheral blood. These receptors all come from a man in his sixties with acute or convalescent COVID-19.

The chain combines TRBV7-8 with TRBJ2-7; 8 bases align to TRBD2. CDR1 is SGHVS and CDR2 is FQNEAQ in the germline V gene. With 2 bases clipped from V and 7 bases from J, the junction kept 13 bases outside the gene matches. The CDR3 is 16 residues long. CDR3 in DNA: TGTGCCAGCAGCTTAAGACGTTCGGGGGGGGCTAGGGAGCAGTACTTC. Protein sequence: CASSLRRSGGAREQYF.

J is TRBJ2-2 and V is TRBV4-2, with D perhaps matching TRBD2 (6 bases). Trimming stripped 1 base from V and 2 bases from J, with 11 bases between. Germline CDR1 is LGHNA and CDR2 is YNFKEQ. The CDR3 has 16 residues. The CDR3, as DNA: TGTGCCAGCAGCCAAGTTGGTAGCGGAAACACCGGGGAGCTGTTTTTT. It codes for CASSQVGSGNTGELFF.

A few counts support this clone. This chain uses TRBV6-2 or TRBV6-3 with TRBJ1-5; no firm D call. CDR1 is MNHEY, CDR2 SVGEGT, per germline. There are 15 residues in the CDR3. The ends were cut back, 0 bases at V and 0 bases at J, with 6 bases in the middle. This CDR3 is CASSYSQYSNQPQHF. CDR3 DNA: TGTGCCAGCAGTTACTCTCAGTATAGCAATCAGCCCCAGCATTTT.

On this clone: The junction and the germline gene differ at one end; a read error may be behind it. The chain carries TRBV7-7 and TRBJ2-2; D remains unclear. This CDR3 is built from 13 residues. Germline-derived CDR1 and CDR2 are SSHAT and FNYEAQ (reference sequence). The CDR3 loop is CASSLRDTGELFF. CDR3 DNA: TGTGCTAGCAGCTTACGGGACACCGGGGAGCTGTTTTTT.

The chain links TRBV6-5 to TRBJ1-1; 10 nucleotides align to TRBD1. The germline V gene has CDR1 MNHEY and CDR2 SVGAGI. Unmatched junction bases numbered 4, after V lost 4 bases and J lost 2 bases. This CDR3 has 15 amino acids. CDR3 residues: CASSSGDRGNTEAFF. Written as DNA, the CDR3 is TGTGCCAGCAGTTCAGGGGACAGGGGAAACACTGAAGCTTTCTTT.